The rows below give T cell receptor beta chains drawn from one sample of a study of cytomegalovirus exposure and HLA in healthy donors. The assay was immunoSEQ multiplex PCR, and TCRdb's table has in-frame clones only and misses some. Of roughly 350,000 clones in the sample, 80% to 90% are singletons; the top ten hold roughly 0.8%. Sample: PBMCs. The receptor source for this set is a woman under 30 in good health and CMV-seronegative. Both conserved end residues are part of each CDR3. The D gene is left open where the match is weak. Some rows have no size entry. The others give once, few or many, or a class for an expanded clone.

D gene	V gene	J gene	clone size	CDR3 DNA	CDR3 protein
TRBD1	TRBV5-6	TRBJ2-7	NA	TGTGCCAGCAGCTTGTGGGACAGGGTCTCCCACGAGCAGTACTTC	CASSLWDRVSHEQYF
NA	TRBV7-9	TRBJ2-2	NA	TGTGCCAGCAGACCAGGGTGGGCCGGGGAGCTGTTTTTT	CASRPGWAGELFF
TRBD2	TRBV7-9	TRBJ2-5	NA	TGTGCCAGCAGCTCACAAGCCGGGACTAGAGGGGAGACCCAGTACTTC	CASSSQAGTRGETQYF
TRBD2	TRBV5-1	TRBJ2-5	NA	TGCGCCAGCAGCGGACTAGCGGGAGGGCCTGGAGAGACCCAGTACTTC	CASSGLAGGPGETQYF
NA	TRBV6-5	TRBJ1-5	NA	TGTGCCACCTCGAGGCGGCCCCAGCATTTT	CATSRRPQHF
TRBD1	TRBV4-2	TRBJ2-1	NA	TGTGCCAGCAGCCAGCAGGACAGGGGGTACAATGAGCAGTTCTTC	CASSQQDRGYNEQFF
NA	TRBV29-1	TRBJ1-4	NA	TGCAGCGTTGGTTCGAGGGAAGGAAAACTGTTTTTT	CSVGSREGKLFF
TRBD2	TRBV18	TRBJ2-1	NA	TGTGCCAGCTCACCACCCGGGAGGGCCGGCGAGCAGTTCTTC	CASSPPGRAGEQFF
TRBD1	TRBV6-1	TRBJ1-5	NA	TGTGCCAGCAGCGAGGGACAGGGGAGCAATCAGCCCCAGCATTTT	CASSEGQGSNQPQHF
NA	TRBV5-6	TRBJ2-7	NA	TGTGCCAGCAGCTTGGCGGTCTACGAGCAGTACTTC	CASSLAVYEQYF
NA	TRBV5-1	TRBJ1-2	NA	TGCGCCAGCAGCGAACAGGGTGATGGCTACACCTTC	CASSEQGDGYTF
NA	TRBV5-1	TRBJ1-5	NA	TGCGCCAGCAGACTCGAGGGGGTGGGGCAGCCCCAGCATTTT	CASRLEGVGQPQHF
NA	TRBV9	TRBJ1-4	NA	TGTGCCAGCAGTCCGCGGCTTAATGAAAAACTGTTTTTT	CASSPRLNEKLFF
NA	TRBV2	TRBJ2-7	NA	TGTGCCAGCAGAGAGGGTGAGGGCCCCTACGAGCAGTACTTC	CASREGEGPYEQYF
TRBD2	TRBV10-3	TRBJ2-4	NA	TGTGCCATCAGTGAGTCGATAGCGGGATCGGTTGGAACCAAAAACATTCAGTACTTC	CAISESIAGSVGTKNIQYF
NA	TRBV28	TRBJ2-7	NA	TGTGCCAGCAGTTTGGAGGGAGGCCTCTACGAGCAGTACTTC	CASSLEGGLYEQYF
TRBD2	TRBV19	TRBJ2-2	NA	TGTGCCAGTAGTAGATCTAGCGGGAGGGCCGTAGAGCTGTTTTTT	CASSRSSGRAVELFF
NA	TRBV28	TRBJ2-3	NA	TGTGCCAGCAGTTTTAGATTCTCGGGAGCAGATACGCAGTATTTT	CASSFRFSGADTQYF
NA	TRBV29-1	TRBJ2-7	NA	TGCAGCGTCGGGGATGGAAACTACGAGCAGTACTTC	CSVGDGNYEQYF
NA	TRBV7-2	TRBJ2-7	NA	TGTGCCAGCAGCTTAGGCGGGACGCAGGCCTACGAGCAGTACTTC	CASSLGGTQAYEQYF
TRBD2	TRBV5-4	TRBJ2-7	NA	TGTGCCAGCAGCTCCAGGGGGACTAGCGGAACCTACGAGCAGTACTTC	CASSSRGTSGTYEQYF
NA	TRBV11-2	TRBJ1-1	once	TGTGCCAGCAGCAGTGACAGACTGAACACTGAAGCTTTCTTT	CASSSDRLNTEAFF
NA	TRBV4-2	TRBJ2-1	once	TGTGCCAGCAGCCAAGATCCCTCCAGCTCCTACAATGAGCAGTTCTTC	CASSQDPSSSYNEQFF
NA	TRBV19	TRBJ1-4	NA	TGTGCCAGTAATGAGGTCACCGGGGGTGAAAAACTGTTTTTT	CASNEVTGGEKLFF
NA	TRBV28	TRBJ1-5	NA	TGTGCCAGCAGGCAGACAGGAGAGCATCAGCCCCAGCATTTT	CASRQTGEHQPQHF
NA	TRBV5-1	TRBJ1-3	NA	TGCGCCAGCAGCTTGGGGGCTCAGGAAGGTCTGGGAAACACCATATATTTT	CASSLGAQEGLGNTIYF
NA	TRBV18	TRBJ1-4	NA	TGTGCCAGCTCACCACTCGGACAGCAACCTAATGAAAAACTGTTTTTT	CASSPLGQQPNEKLFF
NA	TRBV11-3	TRBJ1-1	NA	TGTGCCAGCAGCTTGAGTATAGACACTGAAGCTTTCTTT	CASSLSIDTEAFF
NA	TRBV6-5	TRBJ1-2	NA	TGTGCCAGCAGTTACTCGGGCAGGGCCTATGGCTACACCTTC	CASSYSGRAYGYTF
NA	TRBV6-5	TRBJ2-7	NA	TGTGCCAGCAGTTACTCGGCGGGCCTCTCCTACGAGCAGTACTTC	CASSYSAGLSYEQYF
TRBD1	TRBV7-9	TRBJ2-1	NA	TGTGCCAGCAGCTACGCACAGGGGGCTGGGTTCTTC	CASSYAQGAGFF
TRBD2	TRBV28	TRBJ2-1	once	TGTGCCAGCAGTCGGGGACTAGCGGGACTTGAGCAGTTCTTC	CASSRGLAGLEQFF
TRBD2	TRBV4-3	TRBJ2-2	NA	TGCGCCAGCAGCCAAGATGGGCTAGCGGGAGGTGCGAACACCGGGGAGCTGTTTTTT	CASSQDGLAGGANTGELFF
NA	TRBV7-8	TRBJ2-7	NA	TGTGCCGCCGGCCCCGGAGGCCTATCGCCCGAGCAGTACTTC	CAAGPGGLSPEQYF
TRBD2	TRBV5-4	TRBJ2-5	NA	TGTGCCAGCAGCTGGGGGACTAGCGGGTTACGCCCCAATCAAGAGACCCAGTACTTC	CASSWGTSGLRPNQETQYF
NA	TRBV4-3	TRBJ1-2	once	TGCGCCAGCAGCCACCAAACAGGGAACTATGGCTACACCTTC	CASSHQTGNYGYTF
NA	TRBV29-1	TRBJ1-1	NA	TGCAGCGTTGTGTCGCAGGGAAAAACTGAAGCTTTCTTT	CSVVSQGKTEAFF
NA	TRBV20-1	TRBJ2-7	NA	TGCAGTGCCCCACTAGGTTACGAGCAGTACTTC	CSAPLGYEQYF